This passage covers 30 T cell receptor beta chains from one sample sequenced in a study of Ad26.COV2.S vaccination and SARS-CoV-2 variants. Profiling relied on immunoSEQ multiplex PCR, and the TCRdb table lists in-frame clones only, not all of them. Here the sample spans some 290,000 clones, around 81% being singletons. The sample's treatment: 15 to 20 received Ad26.COV2.S at low or high dose, single or two shots; 5 received placebo; per-sample allocation not given. Sampling occurred on day 63 after the first vaccine or placebo injection. Sequenced material: peripheral blood, taken in a trial of Ad26.COV2.S vaccine versus placebo. The origin of the receptors is a person aged 18-60 years who received the Ad26.COV2.S COVID-19 vaccine or a placebo.

The chain links TRBV6-5 to TRBJ2-7, with D maybe TRBD1 (5 bases). The V gene lost 6 bases and the J gene lost 2 bases, with 17 bases spanning the gap. Germline lookup yields CDR1 MNHEY and CDR2 SVGAGI. This CDR3 has 15 amino acids. CDR3 sequence: CASSLHDSATYEQYF. In DNA, the CDR3 is TGTGCCAGCAGCCTCCACGACAGCGCGACCTACGAGCAGTACTTC.

The gene calls are TRBV7-9 and TRBJ2-1; D uncertain. Germline V gene lookup returns CDR1 SEHNR and CDR2 FQNEAQ (reference sequence). V gave up 1 base and J gave up 15 bases, with 13 bases separating them. CDR3 length: 12 residues. The CDR3 loop reads CASSLDWASGFF. The DNA of the CDR3 is TGTGCCAGCAGCTTAGATTGGGCATCGGGGTTCTTC. Complete variable domain (other parts from reference TRBV7-9 and TRBJ2-1): DTGVSQNPRHKITKRGQNVTFRCDPISEHNRLYWYRQTLGQGPEFLTYFQNEAQLEKSRLLSDRFSAERPKGSFSTLEIQRTEQGDSAMYLCASSLDWASGFFGPGTRLTVL.

J is TRBJ2-3 and V is TRBV7-2; 10 positions match TRBD2. CDR1 is SGHTA, CDR2 FQGNSA, per germline. This CDR3 spans 15 amino acids. Germline trimming cut 5 bases from V and 2 bases from J; bases unmatched to any gene: 4. CDR3 amino acids: CASSVSGGNTDTQYF. CDR3 nucleotide sequence: TGTGCCAGCAGCGTTAGCGGGGGGAACACAGATACGCAGTATTTT.

As DNA, the CDR3 is TGTGCCAGCAGCTCCCGGACAGGCTCCTACAATGAGCAGTTCTTC. Translation gives CASSSRTGSYNEQFF. The genes are TRBV7-8 and TRBJ2-1; 7 bases fit TRBD1. The germline CDR1 and CDR2 sequences are SGHVS and FQNEAQ. After removal of 4 bases from V and 0 bases from J, the junction contained 3 bases not matched to a gene. CDR3 length equals 15 residues. Looking up the rest from reference TRBV7-8 and TRBJ2-1 gives the full variable domain: GAGVSQSPRYKVAKRGQDVALRCDPISGHVSLFWYQQALGQGPEFLTYFQNEAQLDKSGLPSDRFFAERPEGSVSTLKIQRTQQEDSAVYLCASSSRTGSYNEQFFGPGTRLTVL.

This chain uses TRBV5-1 with TRBJ2-3, with TRBD2 matching over 8 bases. Germline CDR1 and CDR2: SGHRS and YFSETQ. The V and J ends lost 3 bases and 0 bases, in that order; junction bases with no gene match: 3. The CDR3 runs to 15 residues. Written as DNA, the CDR3 is TGCGCCAGCAGCTCAGCGGGGGCGAGCACAGATACGCAGTATTTT. Its protein product is CASSSAGASTDTQYF.

This chain's CDR3 is CASSPYRVNQPQHF. As DNA, the CDR3 is TGTGCCAGCAGCCCTTACAGGGTCAATCAGCCCCAGCATTTT. This chain joins TRBV7-2 and TRBJ1-5; tentatively, D is TRBD1 (6 bases). CDR1 is SGHTA, CDR2 FQGNSA, per germline. Trimming shortened V by 5 bases and J by 3 bases, and 11 bases separated the two germline ends. The CDR3 has 14 residues.

This sequence joins TRBV18 and TRBJ2-5; 8 bases match TRBD2. V lost 2 bases, J lost 5 bases, and 10 bases stayed unmatched. Germline CDR1 and CDR2: KGHSH and LQKENI. The CDR3 covers 16 residues. The CDR3 bases are TGTGCCAGCTCACCATTGACGGGGGGGCCGAGGGAGACCCAGTACTTC. It yields the protein CASSPLTGGPRETQYF.

This chain uses TRBV5-6 with TRBJ2-6; possibly TRBD2 for D (5 bases). The V and J ends lost 2 bases and 3 bases respectively, with 6 bases between them. CDR1 and CDR2 (germline): SGHDT, YYEEEE. The CDR3 contains 14 residues. The DNA of the CDR3 is TGTGCCAGCAGCTTCGGGGTTGGGGCCAACGTCCTGACTTTC. This gives the protein CASSFGVGANVLTF.

Many counts were recorded for this clone. The chain joins TRBV28 to TRBJ2-1; D may correspond to TRBD1 or TRBD2 (5 bases each). The CDR3 is 16 residues long. The V and J ends lost 2 bases and 8 bases respectively, with 19 bases between them. The germline V gene has CDR1 MDHEN and CDR2 SYDVKM. The CDR3: CASSLKTTGRDHEQFF. The CDR3 nucleotides read TGTGCCAGCAGTTTAAAGACTACGGGCAGGGACCATGAGCAGTTCTTC.

This clone turned up a few times. The chain carries TRBV28 and TRBJ2-4; D is uncertain. CDR1 and CDR2 (germline): MDHEN, SYDVKM. The V and J ends lost 0 bases and 2 bases respectively, with 5 bases between them. The CDR3 covers 14 residues. CDR3 sequence: CASSLWASKNIQYF. The CDR3 DNA reads TGTGCCAGCAGTTTATGGGCATCCAAAAACATTCAGTACTTC. Full variable domain (outside the CDR3, taken from reference TRBV28 and TRBJ2-4): DVKVTQSSRYLVKRTGEKVFLECVQDMDHENMFWYRQDPGLGLRLIYFSYDVKMKEKGDIPEGYSVSREKKERFSLILESASTNQTSMYLCASSLWASKNIQYFGAGTRLSVL.

This chain joins TRBV25-1 and TRBJ2-3, with a possible D match to TRBD1 (5 bases). CDR3 length equals 18 residues. In germline, CDR1 is MGHDK, CDR2 SYGVNS. The V end was cut by 6 bases, the J end by 3 bases, with 25 bases between. The CDR3 loop is CASSPNQGRGRPTDTQYF. CDR3 in DNA: TGTGCCAGCAGCCCGAACCAGGGAAGGGGCCGGCCGACAGATACGCAGTATTTT.

V gene TRBV2 combines with J gene TRBJ2-7; TRBD2 agrees at 7 bases. V trimming: 7 bases; J trimming: 0 bases; junction bases outside the gene matches: 3. CDR3 length: 13 residues. CDR1 SNHLY and CDR2 FYNNEI come from the germline V gene. The CDR3 loop is CASTAGVSYEQYF. The CDR3 region has the DNA TGTGCCAGCACGGCGGGGGTCTCCTACGAGCAGTACTTC.

This chain joins TRBV28 and TRBJ2-2, with D tentatively TRBD1 (5 bases). The V end was cut by 6 bases, the J end by 5 bases, with 13 bases between. Germline loops: CDR1 MDHEN, CDR2 SYDVKM. The CDR3 consists of 14 residues. CDR3 sequence: CASSPTTGTGELFF. The CDR3 nucleotides read TGTGCCAGCAGCCCTACTACAGGAACCGGGGAGCTGTTTTTT. Looking up the rest from reference TRBV28 and TRBJ2-2 gives the full variable domain: DVKVTQSSRYLVKRTGEKVFLECVQDMDHENMFWYRQDPGLGLRLIYFSYDVKMKEKGDIPEGYSVSREKKERFSLILESASTNQTSMYLCASSPTTGTGELFFGEGSRLTVL.

The V call is TRBV28, the J call TRBJ1-2; no clear D gene. This CDR3 has 14 residues. Per germline, CDR1 MDHEN and CDR2 SYDVKM. V was clipped by 8 bases and J by 4 bases, with 17 bases between them. CDR3 nucleotides: TGTGCCAGCTCTAGAACCTCTGGTCTCTATGGCTACACCTTC. Amino acids: CASSRTSGLYGYTF.

This clone was picked up a small number of times. The chain carries TRBV2 and TRBJ2-3; 7 nucleotides agree with TRBD2. V lost 8 bases, J lost 3 bases, and 5 bases stayed unmatched. The CDR3 is made up of 13 amino acids. Germline loops: CDR1 SNHLY, CDR2 FYNNEI. The DNA of the CDR3 is TGTGCCAGCGATCAGCGGGGTACAGATACGCAGTATTTT. This encodes CASDQRGTDTQYF.

The chain combines TRBV27 with TRBJ2-7, with D possibly TRBD2 on 7 matching bases. Germline V gene sequence: CDR1 MNHEY, CDR2 SMNVEV (reference sequence). The ends were cut back, 6 bases at V and 4 bases at J, with 16 bases in the middle. The CDR3 contains 14 residues. CDR3 residues: CASSRGGAQYEQYF. The CDR3 nucleotides are TGTGCCAGCAGCCGTGGGGGGGCCCAGTACGAGCAGTACTTC.

The chain links TRBV19 to TRBJ2-6, with D hard to call. CDR3 length: 17 amino acids. Trimming shortened V by 5 bases and J by 1 base, and 15 bases separated the two germline ends. The germline CDR1 and CDR2 sequences are LNHDA and SQIVND (reference sequence). CDR3 sequence reads: CASSVRYPGSGANVLTF. In nucleotides, the CDR3 is TGTGCCAGTAGTGTACGATACCCCGGGTCTGGGGCCAACGTCCTGACTTTC.

This chain uses TRBV6-2 or TRBV6-3 with TRBJ1-1; 10 positions agree with TRBD1. Germline CDR1 reads MNHEY; CDR2 reads SVGEGT. The trim removed 2 bases at V and 1 base at J, leaving 7 bases unmatched. The CDR3 consists of 17 residues. CDR3 loop: CASSYRGTGAGNTEAFF. CDR3 DNA sequence: TGTGCCAGCAGTTACCGCGGGACAGGGGCTGGGAACACTGAAGCTTTCTTT.

J is TRBJ1-2 and V is TRBV11-3; weak D call: TRBD1 (6 bases). Looked up from germline, CDR1 is SGHNT and CDR2 is YENEEA. With 2 bases removed from V and 1 base from J, the gap between germline ends came to 17 bases. This CDR3 contains 17 residues. The CDR3 here is CASSLNDFQGINYGYTF. The DNA of the CDR3 is TGTGCCAGCAGCTTAAACGATTTCCAGGGGATTAACTATGGCTACACCTTC. Drawing the rest from reference TRBV11-3 and TRBJ1-2, the complete variable domain is EAGVVQSPRYKIIEKKQPVAFWCNPISGHNTLYWYLQNLGQGPELLIRYENEEAVDDSQLPKDRFSAERLKGVDSTLKIQPAELGDSAVYLCASSLNDFQGINYGYTFGSGTRLTVV.

The chain recombines TRBV27 with TRBJ2-7; possibly TRBD1 for D (6 bases). Trimming removed 5 bases from V and 6 bases from J, with 14 bases in between. The CDR3 covers 13 residues. Germline V gene lookup returns CDR1 MNHEY and CDR2 SMNVEV (reference sequence). The chain's CDR3 is CASSTSGTFEQYF. The CDR3 DNA sequence: TGTGCCAGCAGTACGTCCGGGACATTCGAGCAGTACTTC.

This chain links TRBV12-3 or TRBV12-4 with TRBJ1-2; no reliable D call. The CDR3 has 13 amino acids. Trimming pared 3 bases from V and 4 bases from J, leaving 9 bases between. The DNA for the CDR3 is TGTGCCAGCAGTTTTCAGGATACCTATGGCTACACCTTC. The encoded protein is CASSFQDTYGYTF.

In this sample, this clone turned up a few times. The J gene is TRBJ1-2, the V gene TRBV28, with D unclear. V was clipped by 1 base and J by 3 bases, with 9 bases between them. The length of the CDR3 is 14 residues. The germline CDR1 and CDR2 sequences are MDHEN and SYDVKM. This CDR3 is CASSLFRLDYGYTF. The CDR3 coding sequence is TGTGCCAGCAGTTTATTTCGGCTAGACTATGGCTACACCTTC.

The rearrangement joins TRBV27 to TRBJ2-3, with a possible D match to TRBD1 (5 bases). V was cut by 2 bases and J by 5 bases, with 8 bases left in between. From germline, CDR1 is MNHEY and CDR2 SMNVEV (reference sequence). This CDR3 has 13 residues. CDR3 nucleotides: TGTGCCAGCAGTTTACAGGGTGAAGATACGCAGTATTTT. It is translated as CASSLQGEDTQYF.

This rearrangement joins TRBV5-7 to TRBJ2-2; D is ambiguous. TRBV5-7 is flagged as an ORF with uncertain function. The CDR3 runs to 18 residues. With 0 bases removed from V and 0 bases from J, the gap between germline ends came to 15 bases. DNA for the CDR3: TGTGCCAGCAGCTTGGGTCGGAGAAGACGAGCGAACACCGGGGAGCTGTTTTTT. Its translation is CASSLGRRRRANTGELFF.

The CDR3: CASTVRDRVMNTEAFF. DNA of the CDR3: TGTGCCAGCACCGTCCGGGACAGGGTCATGAACACTGAAGCTTTCTTT. The V call is TRBV7-8, the J call TRBJ1-1; 9 nucleotides align to TRBD1. Trimming removed 7 bases from V and 0 bases from J; junction bases left unmatched: 9. The CDR3 totals 16 residues. Per germline, CDR1 SGHVS and CDR2 FQNEAQ.

J is TRBJ2-1 and V is TRBV27, with 7 bases aligning to TRBD2. Germline CDR1 is MNHEY and CDR2 is SMNVEV (reference sequence). The ends lost 6 bases at V and 0 bases at J; junction bases unmatched: 2. The CDR3 extends over 14 amino acids. The CDR3 sequence: CASRRGSSYNEQFF. The CDR3 bases are TGTGCCAGCAGGCGGGGGAGCTCCTACAATGAGCAGTTCTTC.

The chain has TRBV13 and TRBJ1-4; no firm D call. This CDR3 region has 14 residues. Trimming pared 3 bases from V and 0 bases from J, leaving 5 bases between. Germline V gives CDR1 PRHDT, CDR2 FYEKMQ (reference sequence). The CDR3 bases are TGTGCCAGCAGCTTTTTAGCAACTAATGAAAAACTGTTTTTT. Translating it yields CASSFLATNEKLFF.

The genes are TRBV9 and TRBJ1-5; D unresolved. Germline CDR1 reads SGDLS; CDR2 reads YYNGEE. The CDR3 is 13 residues long. The V end was cut by 4 bases, the J end by 4 bases, with 9 bases between. The DNA of the CDR3 is TGTGCCAGCAGCCCACAGAGTAATCAGCCCCAGCATTTT. It is translated as CASSPQSNQPQHF.

The rearrangement uses TRBV18 and TRBJ1-2; 8 bases fit TRBD1. The germline gives CDR1 KGHSH, CDR2 LQKENI. The CDR3 has 19 residues. V shed 1 base, J shed 5 bases, and the junction held 18 bases outside the gene matches. DNA of the CDR3: TGTGCCAGCTCACCACTCCCCCCCCGATCCCGCACAGGGGGATATGGCTACACCTTC. Encoded protein: CASSPLPPRSRTGGYGYTF.

The chain couples TRBV5-1 to TRBJ2-4, with D possibly TRBD1 on 5 matching bases. CDR1 SGHRS and CDR2 YFSETQ come from the germline V gene. Trimming pared 1 base from V and 5 bases from J, leaving 10 bases between. CDR3 size: 14 residues. The CDR3 region is CASSLQPGQNIQYF. CDR3 coding DNA: TGCGCCAGCAGCTTGCAGCCAGGGCAAAACATTCAGTACTTC. Together with reference TRBV5-1 and TRBJ2-4, the CDR3 gives the full variable domain: KAGVTQTPRYLIKTRGQQVTLSCSPISGHRSVSWYQQTPGQGLQFLFEYFSETQRNKGNFPGRFSGRQFSNSRSEMNVSTLELGDSALYLCASSLQPGQNIQYFGAGTRLSVL.